The next 27 T cell receptor beta chains were all read from a single sample in a study of blood T cells in healthy people across ages (dated by TCRdb to between 2014 and 2017). The library was prepared using 5' RACE. The data were produced on an Illumina HiSeq 2500. A second PCR of roughly 7 to 11 cycles was performed with a sample-barcoded 5' primer and a J-beta primer mix. The raw public data were reprocessed by TCRdb itself: fastp quality trimming at Q25, MiXCR clonotype calling, in-frame beta chains only. Rows merge per CDR3 protein into single entries with the most common DNA and genes. The sample table lists 380,000 or so distinct CDR3 sequences, about half of them with a count of one. Together, the top ten hold 45% to 65% of the sample. The sequenced material came from blood. The receptors here all came from a man aged 60 to 75 in good health.

This chain links TRBV20-1 with TRBJ1-5; TRBD1 aligns across 7 bases. CDR1 and CDR2 (germline): DFQATT, SNEGSKA (reference sequence). Losses at the gene ends were 6 bases for V and 3 bases for J; bases not matched to a gene: 5. The CDR3 is 13 amino acids. In nucleotides, the CDR3 is TGCAGTGCCCTAGGACAGGACAATCAGCCCCAGCATTTT. Translation gives CSALGQDNQPQHF.

A few counts support this clonotype. The rearrangement links TRBV29-1 to TRBJ2-3, with TRBD1 matching 8 bases. V shed 3 bases, J shed 5 bases, and the junction held 7 bases outside the gene matches. Per the germline V gene, CDR1 is SQVTM and CDR2 is ANQGSEA. There are 14 residues in the CDR3. As DNA, the CDR3 is TGCAGCGTTGACTACAGGGGGATTGGAGATACGCAGTATTTT. This gives the protein CSVDYRGIGDTQYF.

This clonotype showed up many times. The gene calls are TRBV6-4 and TRBJ2-3, with a possible D match to TRBD1 (7 bases). The CDR3 consists of 14 residues. The V end lost 2 bases, the J end lost 6 bases, and 12 bases lay between the germline ends. CDR1 is MRHNA, CDR2 SNTAGT, per germline. The DNA of the CDR3 is TGTGCCAGCAGTGACGCAGGGGGGAGGGATACGCAGTATTTT. Translated, it gives CASSDAGGRDTQYF.

This clonotype was recorded a few times. The chain employs TRBV28 and TRBJ2-7; D call uncertain. CDR3 length: 14 residues. Trimming pared 4 bases from V and 3 bases from J, leaving 13 bases between. Germline CDR1 and CDR2: MDHEN and SYDVKM. In nucleotides, the CDR3 is TGTGCCAGCAGTTCCCCTCCCTTATACTACGAGCAGTACTTC. Amino acid sequence: CASSSPPLYYEQYF.

The genes are TRBV5-1 and TRBJ2-7, with 7 bases lining up with TRBD2. The CDR3 sequence is 15 residues long. Trimming took 2 bases from V and 3 from J; bases not matched to a gene: 8. Germline assignment: CDR1 SGHRS and CDR2 YFSETQ. The CDR3 nucleotides read TGCGCCAGCAGCTTCCTGCGGGGGTCTCTCTACGAGCAGTACTTC. Translation gives CASSFLRGSLYEQYF.

The V call is TRBV18, the J call TRBJ2-7; D is uncertain. The V end lost 0 bases, the J end lost 10 bases, and 10 bases lay between the germline ends. The CDR3 length is 12 residues. Germline CDR1 and CDR2: KGHSH and LQKENI. CDR3 protein: CASSPPLAGQYF. As DNA, the CDR3 is TGTGCCAGCTCACCACCTCTTGCAGGCCAGTACTTC. The full variable domain, with the rest looked up from reference TRBV18 and TRBJ2-7, is NAGVMQNPRHLVRRRGQEARLRCSPMKGHSHVYWYRQLPEEGLKFMVYLQKENIIDESGMPKERFSAEFPKEGPSILRIQQVVRGDSAAYFCASSPPLAGQYFGPGTRLTVT.

The chain is built from TRBV5-1 and TRBJ2-7, with 8 bases matching TRBD2. This CDR3 is built from 16 residues. J was trimmed by 2 bases and V by 1 base; bases with no gene match: 8. Germline V gene data show CDR1 as SGHRS and CDR2 as YFSETQ. The CDR3 sequence: CASSLNPGGPTYEQYF. As DNA, the CDR3 is TGCGCCAGCAGCTTGAACCCGGGAGGGCCCACCTACGAGCAGTACTTC.

This clonotype was picked up a small number of times. The gene calls are TRBV5-1 and TRBJ2-6; no clear D. Germline lookup yields CDR1 SGHRS and CDR2 YFSETQ. V lost 0 bases and J lost 3, with 13 bases in between. The CDR3 runs 17 residues. CDR3 sequence reads: CASSLDGPAVGANVLTF. CDR3 coding DNA: TGCGCCAGCAGCTTGGACGGGCCCGCGGTTGGGGCCAACGTCCTGACTTTC.

This clonotype was detected ten times or more. The chain carries TRBV28 and TRBJ1-2; D possibly corresponds to TRBD1 (6 bases). V lost 4 bases, J lost 7 bases, and 10 bases lay in between. The CDR3 runs to 12 residues. CDR1 MDHEN and CDR2 SYDVKM come from the germline V gene. The CDR3 region is CASSSPRGGYTF. The CDR3 nucleotides read TGTGCCAGCAGTTCGCCCAGGGGTGGCTACACCTTC.

V and J are TRBV20-1 and TRBJ1-2, with D unresolved. CDR3 length: 15 amino acids. V gave up 5 bases and J gave up 1 base, with 17 bases separating them. Germline CDR1 DFQATT, CDR2 SNEGSKA (reference sequence). The CDR3: CSAPGPAEVNYGYTF. CDR3 DNA sequence: TGCAGTGCTCCCGGTCCTGCAGAGGTTAACTATGGCTACACCTTC.

The chain combines TRBV6-5 with TRBJ2-1; TRBD1 might be the D (6 bases). Trimming shortened V by 4 bases and J by 8 bases, and 9 bases separated the two germline ends. The germline CDR1 and CDR2 sequences are MNHEY and SVGAGI. This CDR3 spans 12 amino acids. Here the CDR3 DNA reads TGTGCCAGCAGTTCAGGGGCTCATGAGCAGTTCTTC. Translation: CASSSGAHEQFF.

Regarding this clonotype: This sequence may be a read error, since a much larger clone differs from it by one base. CDR3 sequence (DNA): TGCGCCAGCAGCCAAGACAGCTCTAGTCGTGGCTACACCTTC. It encodes CASSQDSSSRGYTF. The chain couples TRBV4-3 to TRBJ1-2, with D hard to call. Germline CDR1 reads LGHNA; CDR2 reads YSLEER. V gave up 0 bases and J gave up 7 bases, with 12 bases separating them. The CDR3 is 14 amino acids.

The V and J genes are TRBV5-1 and TRBJ2-1, with 10 bases matching TRBD2. The trim removed 2 bases at V and 10 bases at J, leaving 9 bases unmatched. This CDR3 spans 15 amino acids. Germline CDR1 is SGHRS and CDR2 is YFSETQ. The CDR3 DNA reads TGCGCCAGCAGCTTAGAAGCGGGGGGGCTACGAGAGCAGTTCTTC. This encodes CASSLEAGGLREQFF.

The chain uses TRBV2 and TRBJ2-6; 7 bases fit TRBD1. With 7 bases clipped from V and 2 bases from J, the junction kept 14 bases outside the gene matches. CDR1 and CDR2 from the germline V gene are SNHLY and FYNNEI. The CDR3 contains 18 residues. This CDR3 reads CASKGKTGISAGANVLTF. DNA of the CDR3: TGTGCCAGCAAGGGGAAGACAGGGATTTCTGCTGGGGCCAACGTCCTGACTTTC.

CDR3 DNA sequence: TGCAGTGCCAAGCCAGGGCTGGACATTCAGTACTTC. Its protein is CSAKPGLDIQYF. The J gene is TRBJ2-4, the V gene TRBV20-1; D is possibly TRBD1 (5 bases). The CDR3 sequence is 12 residues long. Trimming left V 6 bases short and J 8 bases short, with 14 bases between. Germline CDR1 reads DFQATT; CDR2 reads SNEGSKA (reference sequence).

The genes are TRBV18 and TRBJ2-4; TRBD1 matches at 9 bases. The J call is uncertain, as TRBJ2-7 better fits the DNA end. CDR3 length equals 15 residues. The germline V gene has CDR1 KGHSH and CDR2 LQKENI. This chain's CDR3 is CASSPSGQGAYEQYF. The CDR3 nucleotides read TGTGCCAGCTCACCCTCGGGACAGGGCGCCTACGAGCAGTACTTC.

V is TRBV5-1 and J is TRBJ2-7; 8 bases line up with TRBD2. The CDR3 extends over 14 amino acids. Trimming removed 5 bases from V and 5 bases from J; junction bases left unmatched: 9. Looked up from germline, CDR1 is SGHRS and CDR2 is YFSETQ. The CDR3 coding sequence is TGCGCCAGCAGACCTGGGACTAGTAGGCACGAGCAGTACTTC. This sequence encodes CASRPGTSRHEQYF.

This sequence joins TRBV12-5 and TRBJ2-7; no definite D call. Germline loops: CDR1 LGHNT, CDR2 FRNRAP. Trimming left V 5 bases short and J 4 bases short, with 12 bases between. CDR3 size: 13 residues. The CDR3 DNA reads TGTGCTAGTGGTCCCGGGCCTCTATACGAGCAGTACTTC. Translating it yields CASGPGPLYEQYF.

V and J are TRBV6-2 or TRBV6-3 and TRBJ2-3; D unclear. Deletions cut 7 bases from V and 8 bases from J, with 16 bases between. The CDR3 contains 13 residues. Germline V gene data show CDR1 as MNHEY and CDR2 as SVGEGT. CDR3 in DNA: TGTGCCAGCACCTCGGCTTGGGCCCCTACGCAGTATTTT. This gives the protein CASTSAWAPTQYF.

V usage is TRBV29-1 and J usage is TRBJ2-4, with D hard to call. Matching the DNA end better, TRBJ2-7 makes the J call doubtful. CDR3 length: 14 amino acids. Germline V gene sequence: CDR1 SQVTM, CDR2 ANQGSEA. CDR3 in DNA: TGCAGCGTTAACTTAAGGGCGCGCCCCTACGAGCAGTACTTC. It is translated as CSVNLRARPYEQYF.

This clonotype appeared a few times. The chain employs TRBV11-2 and TRBJ2-1; 10 bases match TRBD1. Losses at the gene ends were 2 bases for V and 10 bases for J; bases not matched to a gene: 8. This CDR3 has 15 residues. CDR1 is SGHAT, CDR2 FQNNGV, per germline. DNA of the CDR3: TGTGCCAGCAGCTTATCCGGACAGGGGGTATGGGAGCAGTTCTTC. Amino acid sequence: CASSLSGQGVWEQFF.

This sequence joins TRBV27 and TRBJ2-4; the D is unclear. The DNA end favors TRBJ2-7, so the J call may be wrong. This CDR3 has 13 residues. Germline CDR1 is MNHEY and CDR2 is SMNVEV (reference sequence). The CDR3 DNA reads TGTGCCAGCAGTTTACAGCGTTCATACGAGCAGTACTTC. Translated, it gives CASSLQRSYEQYF.

The J gene is TRBJ2-1, the V gene TRBV12-3 or TRBV12-4; a possible D gene is TRBD2 (5 bases). Trimming removed 1 base from V and 13 bases from J, with 20 bases in between. The CDR3 consists of 15 residues. The CDR3 loop is CASSLGGLSQETQFF. CDR3 nucleotides: TGTGCCAGCAGTTTAGGAGGGTTGAGCCAAGAGACCCAGTTCTTC.

J is TRBJ2-1 and V is TRBV3-1; 9 bases are a match to TRBD2. The CDR3 has 16 residues. Germline V gives CDR1 LGHDT, CDR2 YNNKEL (reference sequence). V lost 4 bases, J lost 8 bases, and 12 bases stayed unmatched. The CDR3 loop is CASSPGRGGHLDEQFF. CDR3 in DNA: TGTGCCAGCAGCCCGGGGCGGGGGGGCCATTTGGATGAGCAGTTCTTC.

The sample holds one count of this clonotype. This chain joins TRBV29-1 and TRBJ2-1, with D unclear. The closer fit of TRBJ2-7 to the DNA end suggests the J call may be wrong. The CDR3 consists of 14 residues. Germline values: CDR1 SQVTM, CDR2 ANQGSEA. As DNA, the CDR3 is TGCAGCGTTGACGTCACCCGAAATTACAATGAGCAGTACTTC. Its translation: CSVDVTRNYNEQYF.

The chain combines TRBV29-1 with TRBJ2-4; D may be TRBD2 (5 bases). The DNA end favors TRBJ2-7, so the J call may be wrong. The CDR3 is 13 residues long. Germline CDR1 is SQVTM and CDR2 is ANQGSEA. The CDR3 protein is CSVTGVGEYEQYF. The CDR3 nucleotides read TGCAGCGTTACTGGCGTTGGGGAGTACGAGCAGTACTTC.

This clonotype was recorded a few times. The J gene is TRBJ2-4, the V gene TRBV5-1; 10 positions match TRBD1. Per the germline V gene, CDR1 is SGHRS and CDR2 is YFSETQ. The CDR3 totals 17 residues. With 4 bases clipped from V and 1 base from J, the junction kept 8 bases outside the gene matches. This CDR3 is CASSPGQGREAKNIQYF. CDR3 DNA: TGCGCCAGCAGCCCGGGACAGGGGAGAGAGGCCAAAAACATTCAGTACTTC.